Below, 6 T cell receptor beta chains from the same sample are listed, as sequenced in a study of T cell responses to AZD1222 COVID-19 vaccine (dated by TCRdb to the early 2020s). Library method: the immunoSEQ multiplex PCR assay. TCRdb re-hosts the immuneACCESS table, in-frame sequences only. Its copies lack some clones; in the studies checked, an unresolved V gene accounts for under half of them, and the cause for the rest is not known. A total of some 130,000 clones appear in this sample, approximately 84% of them only once. The ten largest clones add up to 4.1% of the sample. In light of the paper, this sample's time point label describes: baseline before first vaccination. The sequencing used peripheral blood, collected on day 0 of AZD1222 vaccination. The receptors here all came from an adult in good health.

The chain couples TRBV19 to TRBJ2-7; possible D gene TRBD1, 7 bases. The CDR3 covers 14 residues. Deletions cut 5 bases from V and 1 base from J, with 12 bases between. Germline loops: CDR1 LNHDA, CDR2 SQIVND (reference sequence). The CDR3 spells CASSGGDRSYEQYF. CDR3 nucleotides: TGTGCCAGTAGTGGAGGGGACAGATCCTACGAGCAGTACTTC. Full variable domain (outside the CDR3, taken from reference TRBV19 and TRBJ2-7): DGGITQSPKYLFRKEGQNVTLSCEQNLNHDAMYWYRQDPGQGLRLIYYSQIVNDFQKGDIAEGYSVSREKKESFPLTVTSAQKNPTAFYLCASSGGDRSYEQYFGPGTRLTVT.

The CDR3 sequence: CASSLTQGSNEKLFF. Written as DNA, the CDR3 is TGTGCCAGTAGTTTAACACAGGGCTCTAATGAAAAACTGTTTTTT. This chain connects TRBV19 to TRBJ1-4; TRBD1 might be the D (6 bases). From germline, CDR1 is LNHDA and CDR2 SQIVND (reference sequence). CDR3 length: 15 residues. Trimming took off 5 bases at V and 3 bases at J, with 13 bases between the two ends.

A word on this clone: The same CDR3 is also encoded by other DNA sequences in this sample. The chain couples TRBV5-1 to TRBJ1-1, with 8 bases matching TRBD1. After removal of 4 bases from V and 2 bases from J, the junction contained 4 bases not matched to a gene. This CDR3 region has 14 residues. Per germline, CDR1 SGHRS and CDR2 YFSETQ. The CDR3 coding sequence is TGCGCCAGCAGCGGACAGGGTGGAAACACTGAAGCTTTCTTT. Translating it yields CASSGQGGNTEAFF.

V gene TRBV9 combines with J gene TRBJ1-4; no firm D call. Trimming pared 4 bases from V and 7 bases from J, leaving 11 bases between. Germline loops: CDR1 SGDLS, CDR2 YYNGEE. The CDR3 totals 13 residues. CDR3 in amino acids: CASSPREGEKLFF. DNA of the CDR3: TGTGCCAGCAGCCCCCGAGAGGGTGAAAAACTGTTTTTT.

The V gene is TRBV27, the J gene TRBJ1-1, with D maybe TRBD1 (5 bases). The CDR3 has 18 amino acids. Germline V lookup: CDR1 MNHEY, CDR2 SMNVEV (reference sequence). Trimming removed 7 bases from V and 0 bases from J, with 24 bases in between. CDR3 protein: CASTPLSTGTLLNTEAFF. CDR3 sequence (DNA): TGTGCCAGCACCCCCCTGTCCACAGGCACATTATTGAACACTGAAGCTTTCTTT.

The chain employs TRBV28 and TRBJ2-7, with 7 bases matching TRBD2. V lost 2 bases to trimming and J lost 2 bases; unmatched junction nucleotides: 12. The CDR3 sequence is 17 residues long. Germline values: CDR1 MDHEN, CDR2 SYDVKM. For the CDR3, the DNA is TGTGCCAGCAGTTTAGGGCAAGCGGGGCGAAGCACCTACGAGCAGTACTTC. It is translated as CASSLGQAGRSTYEQYF. Full variable domain (rest looked up from reference TRBV28 and TRBJ2-7): DVKVTQSSRYLVKRTGEKVFLECVQDMDHENMFWYRQDPGLGLRLIYFSYDVKMKEKGDIPEGYSVSREKKERFSLILESASTNQTSMYLCASSLGQAGRSTYEQYFGPGTRLTVT.